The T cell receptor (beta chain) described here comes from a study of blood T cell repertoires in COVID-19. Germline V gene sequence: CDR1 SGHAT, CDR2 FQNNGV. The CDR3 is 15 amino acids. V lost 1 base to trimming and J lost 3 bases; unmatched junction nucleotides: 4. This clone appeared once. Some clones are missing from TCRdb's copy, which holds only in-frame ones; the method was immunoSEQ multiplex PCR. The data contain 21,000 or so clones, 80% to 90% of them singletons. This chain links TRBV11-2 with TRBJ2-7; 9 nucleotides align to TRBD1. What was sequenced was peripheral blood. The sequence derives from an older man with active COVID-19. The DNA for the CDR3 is TGTGCCAGCAGCTTAGTCGGGACAGGGCACTACGAGCAGTACTTC. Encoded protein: CASSLVGTGHYEQYF. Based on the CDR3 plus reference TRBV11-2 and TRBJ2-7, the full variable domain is EAGVAQSPRYKIIEKRQSVAFWCNPISGHATLYWYQQILGQGPKLLIQFQNNGVVDDSQLPKDRFSAERLKGVDSTLKIQPAKLEDSAVYLCASSLVGTGHYEQYFGPGTRLTVT.